One and the same sample provided the 10 T cell receptor beta chains below, sequenced in a study of CD8 T cells in Susac syndrome (dated by TCRdb to the late 2010s). Libraries were made using the immunoSEQ multiplex PCR assay. RNA was extracted using the RNeasy kit, and about 0.5 to 1 microgram was reverse transcribed with random hexamers. The public reads were reprocessed in TCRdb via fastp at Q25 and MiXCR, keeping in-frame beta chains. CDR3 protein sequences are deduplicated, and each keeps its most common genes and DNA. The table for this sample lists 150,000 to 200,000 distinct CDR3 sequences; around 94% of them were counted only once. The ten largest account for over 0.12% of the sample. The source material was CD4+ T cells from PBMCs. These receptor sequences come from a human donor in good health.

The chain combines TRBV5-1 with TRBJ2-3, with 11 bases that match TRBD2. With V trimmed by 1 base and J by 3 bases, 10 bases remained unmatched. The germline V gene encodes CDR1 SGHRS and CDR2 YFSETQ. The CDR3 extends over 18 amino acids. The CDR3 here is CASSLRDFGTSGTDTQYF. The CDR3 bases are TGCGCCAGCAGCTTGCGAGATTTTGGGACTAGCGGAACAGATACGCAGTATTTT.

V is TRBV23-1 and J is TRBJ2-7; tentative D call: TRBD2 (6 bases). TRBV23-1 belongs to the ORF category, with a function that is uncertain. V shed 0 bases and J shed 0 bases, with 9 bases lying between them. The CDR3 loop spans 15 amino acids. The CDR3 loop is CASSQSRESSYEQYF. CDR3 sequence (DNA): TGCGCCAGCAGTCAATCCCGGGAGAGCTCCTACGAGCAGTACTTC.

The chain employs TRBV20-1 and TRBJ1-3, with a weak D call TRBD1 (6 bases). The germline gives CDR1 DFQATT, CDR2 SNEGSKA (reference sequence). Trimming took 2 bases from V and 8 from J, leaving 22 bases between them. The CDR3 sequence is 16 residues long. Here the CDR3 reads CSARRPLGGGRDTIYF. For the CDR3, the DNA is TGCAGTGCTAGACGCCCCCTGGGAGGGGGTCGGGACACCATATATTTT.

The genes are TRBV29-1 and TRBJ1-1; 9 bases match TRBD1. From germline, CDR1 is SQVTM and CDR2 ANQGSEA. After removal of 7 bases from V and 3 bases from J, the junction contained 6 bases not matched to a gene. This CDR3 spans 13 amino acids. Here the CDR3 DNA reads TGCAGCGGGGGACAGGGAGTCGACACTGAAGCTTTCTTT. It codes for CSGGQGVDTEAFF. Combining the CDR3 with reference TRBV29-1 and TRBJ1-1 gives the whole variable domain SAVISQKPSRDICQRGTSLTIQCQVDSQVTMMFWYRQQPGQSLTLIATANQGSEATYESGFVIDKFPISRPNLTFSTLTVSNMSPEDSSIYLCSGGQGVDTEAFFGQGTRLTVV.

This chain connects TRBV9 to TRBJ1-5; TRBD1 matches 9 bases. V trimming: 2 bases; J trimming: 4 bases; junction bases outside the gene matches: 4. This CDR3 has 15 residues. The germline V gene has CDR1 SGDLS and CDR2 YYNGEE. The chain's CDR3 is CASSVGTGKNQPQHF. The DNA for the CDR3 is TGTGCCAGCAGCGTCGGGACAGGGAAAAATCAGCCCCAGCATTTT.

Only a few counts were recorded for this clonotype. The chain employs TRBV9 and TRBJ1-5, with a weak D call TRBD1 (5 bases). Germline loops: CDR1 SGDLS, CDR2 YYNGEE. The CDR3 totals 13 residues. V lost 2 bases and J lost 5, with 8 bases in between. The CDR3 DNA follows: TGTGCCAGCAGCGTGGGGCCGGATCAGCCCCAGCATTTT. Its translation is CASSVGPDQPQHF.

The chain carries TRBV27 and TRBJ1-2; 9 bases agree with TRBD1. V shed 5 bases, J shed 8 bases, and the junction held 6 bases outside the gene matches. CDR3 size: 13 residues. Germline loops: CDR1 MNHEY, CDR2 SMNVEV (reference sequence). CDR3 amino acids: CASSGQGLGGYTF. The CDR3 coding sequence is TGTGCCAGCAGTGGACAGGGGTTGGGCGGCTACACCTTC.

CDR3 DNA: TGCAGTGCTATGAGGGGACCTAGCAATCAGCCCCAGCATTTT. Translation: CSAMRGPSNQPQHF. This sequence joins TRBV20-1 and TRBJ1-5, with a tentative D call TRBD1 (5 bases). V dropped 4 bases and J dropped 0 bases, with 10 bases sitting between them. Looked up from germline, CDR1 is DFQATT and CDR2 is SNEGSKA (reference sequence). The CDR3 has 14 amino acids.

The J gene is TRBJ2-7, the V gene TRBV2; D is unclear. This CDR3 spans 11 amino acids. Per germline, CDR1 SNHLY and CDR2 FYNNEI. The V end was cut by 4 bases, the J end by 6 bases, with 7 bases between. CDR3 in DNA: TGTGCCAGCAGTGCGGCAGCCGAGCAGTACTTC. Translating it yields CASSAAAEQYF.

This chain joins TRBV20-1 and TRBJ1-3; D is ambiguous. CDR3 length: 15 amino acids. Germline CDR1 reads DFQATT; CDR2 reads SNEGSKA (reference sequence). V shed 4 bases and J shed 0 bases, with 13 bases lying between them. The CDR3 reads CSAKWGAGSGNTIYF. The CDR3 DNA follows: TGCAGTGCTAAGTGGGGTGCCGGCTCTGGAAACACCATATATTTT.